This T cell receptor (beta chain) was profiled in a study of shared clonotypes between healthy human individuals. CDR1 is MNHNY and CDR2 is SVGAGI in the germline V gene (reference sequence). The CDR3 runs to 12 residues. Trimming cost V 5 bases and J 8 bases, with 12 bases left between them. Clones were read by immunoSEQ multiplex PCR, and TCRdb kept only the in-frame ones, dropping some. The data hold a few hundred thousand clones, with less than 85% observed a single time. The receptor comes from a man aged 25 to 40 in good health. The sequencing sample was made of memory CD4+ T cells sorted from blood. Subset noted: CD45RA-negative fraction. The V and J genes are TRBV6-6 and TRBJ1-2; TRBD1 is a possible D gene (6 bases). The CDR3 DNA reads as TGTGCCAGCAGTACAGGGTTCGGGGGCTACACCTTC. This codes for CASSTGFGGYTF.